This T cell receptor (beta chain) was identified in a study of blood T cell repertoires in COVID-19. Profiling relied on immunoSEQ multiplex PCR, and the TCRdb table lists in-frame clones only, not all of them. This repertoire shows approximately 400,000 clones, approximately 88% found once; its top ten account for over 10%. Deletions cut 3 bases from V and 3 bases from J, with 6 bases between. Germline lookup yields CDR1 MRHNA and CDR2 SNTAGT. The CDR3 is 13 amino acids. The sequenced sample consisted of peripheral blood. This sequence was found in a woman between 45 and 65 years old with COVID-19, enrolled during active disease. The chain links TRBV6-4 to TRBJ2-1; D remains unclear. The DNA for the CDR3 is TGTGCCAGCAGTGAGGCAAGCTACAATGAGCAGTTCTTC. This translates into CASSEASYNEQFF.